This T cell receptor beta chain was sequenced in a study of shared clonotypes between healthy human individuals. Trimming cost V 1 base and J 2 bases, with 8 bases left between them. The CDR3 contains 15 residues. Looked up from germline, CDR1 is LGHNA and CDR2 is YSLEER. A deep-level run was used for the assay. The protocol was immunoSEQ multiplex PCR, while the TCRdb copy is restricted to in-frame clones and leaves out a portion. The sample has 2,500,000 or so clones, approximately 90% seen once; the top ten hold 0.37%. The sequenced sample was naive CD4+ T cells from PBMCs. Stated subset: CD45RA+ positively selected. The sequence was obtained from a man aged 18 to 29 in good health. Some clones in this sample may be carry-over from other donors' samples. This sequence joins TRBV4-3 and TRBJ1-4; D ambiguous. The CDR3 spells CASSQALQTNEKLFF. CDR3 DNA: TGCGCCAGCAGCCAAGCTTTACAGACTAATGAAAAACTGTTTTTT.